This entry is about one TCR beta chain. The data derive from a study of blood T cell repertoires in COVID-19. Study in general: PBMCs, B-cell-depleted T cells, or T cells provided the cDNA or gDNA that made up the material.

The data were produced by immunoSEQ multiplex PCR, yet TCRdb's version contains in-frame clones alone and is incomplete. The table shows roughly 290,000 clones, with about 85% occurring only once. Trimming took off 10 bases at V and 10 bases at J, with 22 bases between the two ends. In germline, CDR1 is LNHDA, CDR2 SQIVND (reference sequence). This CDR3 has 14 residues. This clonotype was obtained from a human donor with COVID-19, enrolled during active disease. The donor label of this sample is uncertain. The sample was peripheral blood. The chain employs TRBV19 and TRBJ1-4; D is uncertain. The CDR3 nucleotides are TGTGCCATACGATCGGACCCACCCGGAGGAAAACTGTTTTTT. Translation gives CAIRSDPPGGKLFF.